Below, 2 T cell receptor delta chains from the same sample are listed, as sequenced in a study of gammadelta T cells in human blood. TCRdb reanalysed the RT-PCR reads via CATT. This table has over a thousand delta-chain clones, about half appearing once. The material sequenced was Vgamma9Vdelta2 gamma-delta T cells from adult blood. The receptors come from a human donor.

To note about this clone: With a much larger clone just one base away, this may be a read error. V is TRDV2 and J is TRDJ1; 7 nucleotides match TRDD3. In germline, CDR1 is GEAIGNYY, CDR2 EKD. CDR3 length: 14 amino acids. Germline trimming cut 3 bases from V and 1 base from J; bases unmatched to any gene: 4. Here the CDR3 reads CACDGWGSTDKLIF. CDR3 bases: TGTGCCTGTGACGGTTGGGGGAGCACCGATAAACTCATCTTT.

This clone appeared a single time. TCRdb attributes to this sequence the protein of a much larger clone, which differs from the DNA translation at residue 13; a read error is likely, and the protein displayed is translated from the DNA. This sequence joins TRDV2 and TRDJ1, with D perhaps matching TRDD2 (5 bases). The CDR3 extends over 20 amino acids. Trimming cost V 1 base and J 0 bases, with 26 bases left between them. Germline loops: CDR1 GEAIGNYY, CDR2 EKD. The chain's CDR3 is CACDTLKAGKPTNHTDKLIF. The CDR3, as DNA: TGTGCCTGTGACACTCTAAAAGCGGGTAAGCCTACCAATCACACCGATAAACTCATCTTT.